This TCR beta chain was captured by sequencing in a study of blood T cell repertoires in COVID-19. At the level of the study: Samples came from the United States, Italy and Spain, spanning acute and convalescent COVID-19.

This CDR3 is built from 16 residues. Trimming shortened V by 4 bases and J by 0 bases, and 13 bases separated the two germline ends. Looked up from germline, CDR1 is SGHTA and CDR2 is FQGNSA. Profiled with immunoSEQ multiplex PCR; TCRdb holds only in-frame clones, not every one. This sample carries 310,000 or so clones, 87% of them seen once, and the ten largest clones take 8.5% to 10%. Enrollees, about 18 to 89 years old, lived in approximately 25 US areas. Cohort 3 donors were reported recovered after two negative PCRs, clearance, or symptom resolution. This TCR was sampled from a woman aged 18 to 35 who had recovered from COVID-19. The chain couples TRBV7-2 to TRBJ1-5; no clear D gene. The material sequenced was PBMCs or T cells enriched from blood (not recorded which). The DNA for the CDR3 is TGTGCCAGCAGCTCCGAGGGCTTATATAGCAATCAGCCCCAGCATTTT. Its protein product is CASSSEGLYSNQPQHF.